The 10 T cell receptor beta chains below were found in one sample sequenced in a study of blood T cell repertoires in COVID-19. Profiling relied on immunoSEQ multiplex PCR, and the TCRdb table lists in-frame clones only, not all of them. In the table there are about 220,000 clones, roughly 84% of which are singletons. The sequenced material came from PBMCs or T cells enriched from blood (not recorded which). The receptors originated from a woman between 35 and 50 years old who had recovered from COVID-19.

The genes are TRBV4-2 and TRBJ1-4; D gene uncertain. Germline CDR1 LGHNA, CDR2 YNFKEQ. This CDR3 has 16 amino acids. Trimming took off 1 base at V and 0 bases at J, with 9 bases between the two ends. Here the CDR3 DNA reads TGTGCCAGCAGCCAAGGTTCAGTCACAACTAATGAAAAACTGTTTTTT. This encodes CASSQGSVTTNEKLFF.

The chain has TRBV5-1 and TRBJ2-7; D ambiguous. Per germline, CDR1 SGHRS and CDR2 YFSETQ. V was shortened by 4 bases and J by 3 bases, with 11 bases between the two germline ends. The CDR3 length is 13 residues. The CDR3 coding sequence is TGCGCCAGCAGCGGGCCGTCCAACTACGAGCAGTACTTC. Encoded protein: CASSGPSNYEQYF.

CDR3 loop: CASNQVAGNTIYF. In DNA, the CDR3 is TGTGCCAGTAACCAGGTGGCTGGAAACACCATATATTTT. V gene TRBV19 combines with J gene TRBJ1-3; no clear D. The CDR3 covers 13 residues. Trimming took 7 bases from V and 2 from J, leaving 9 bases between them. Germline V lookup: CDR1 LNHDA, CDR2 SQIVND (reference sequence).

V is TRBV25-1 and J is TRBJ1-2; D is perhaps TRBD1 (5 bases). This CDR3 is built from 14 residues. Per the germline V gene, CDR1 is MGHDK and CDR2 is SYGVNS. Trimming cost V 7 bases and J 0 bases, with 12 bases left between them. CDR3 residues: CASKRGNSNYGYTF. CDR3 DNA: TGTGCCAGCAAACGGGGGAATTCTAACTATGGCTACACCTTC.

This clone has more than one count but fewer than ten. This sequence joins TRBV28 and TRBJ1-5, with D uncertain. V lost 5 bases to trimming and J lost 2 bases, with 10 bases between them. Germline CDR1 is MDHEN and CDR2 is SYDVKM. The CDR3 has 14 residues. CDR3 sequence reads: CASSTLEGNQPQHF. CDR3 nucleotide sequence: TGTGCCAGCAGTACTCTGGAGGGCAATCAGCCCCAGCATTTT.

The genes are TRBV28 and TRBJ2-1, with D possibly being TRBD2 (6 bases). CDR3 length: 16 amino acids. Germline CDR1 and CDR2: MDHEN and SYDVKM. Between the trimmed V and J ends, which lost 3 bases and 4 bases, there was a span of 16 bases. The CDR3 DNA is TGTGCCAGCAGTTTGCGCCGCGGGAATTGGTACAATGAGCAGTTCTTC. It specifies CASSLRRGNWYNEQFF. The variable domain in full, with the rest retrieved from reference TRBV28 and TRBJ2-1, is DVKVTQSSRYLVKRTGEKVFLECVQDMDHENMFWYRQDPGLGLRLIYFSYDVKMKEKGDIPEGYSVSREKKERFSLILESASTNQTSMYLCASSLRRGNWYNEQFFGPGTRLTVL.

The chain combines TRBV28 with TRBJ2-3; D ambiguous. The CDR3 is 14 residues long. V shed 5 bases and J shed 6 bases, with 15 bases lying between them. Germline V gene sequence: CDR1 MDHEN, CDR2 SYDVKM. The CDR3 DNA reads TGTGCCAGCAGTCTCACTTCGTCATTGGATACGCAGTATTTT. Residues: CASSLTSSLDTQYF.

The rearrangement joins TRBV6-1 to TRBJ2-4; tentatively, D is TRBD2 (6 bases). Germline CDR1 is MNHNS and CDR2 is SASEGT. This CDR3 has 15 residues. V was clipped by 3 bases and J by 7 bases, with 16 bases between them. Here the CDR3 DNA reads TGTGCCAGCAGTGATCCGGGAGTCAAAAGGAACATTCAGTACTTC. Translated, it gives CASSDPGVKRNIQYF.

The V gene is TRBV5-1, the J gene TRBJ2-7; 10 positions match TRBD2. The CDR3 runs 17 residues. Germline trimming cut 5 bases from V and 1 base from J; bases unmatched to any gene: 12. CDR1 SGHRS and CDR2 YFSETQ come from the germline V gene. CDR3: CASRSGIAGGLSYEQYF. Here the CDR3 DNA reads TGCGCCAGCAGATCCGGTATAGCGGGAGGATTATCCTACGAGCAGTACTTC.

The rearrangement links TRBV24-1 to TRBJ2-2; a possible D gene is TRBD2 (5 bases). The CDR3 runs 16 residues. V was clipped by 4 bases and J by 0 bases, with 11 bases between them. CDR1 and CDR2 (germline): KGHDR, SFDVKD. Here the CDR3 DNA reads TGTGCCACCAGTGACCGGACTCACGCGAACACCGGGGAGCTGTTTTTT. It codes for CATSDRTHANTGELFF.